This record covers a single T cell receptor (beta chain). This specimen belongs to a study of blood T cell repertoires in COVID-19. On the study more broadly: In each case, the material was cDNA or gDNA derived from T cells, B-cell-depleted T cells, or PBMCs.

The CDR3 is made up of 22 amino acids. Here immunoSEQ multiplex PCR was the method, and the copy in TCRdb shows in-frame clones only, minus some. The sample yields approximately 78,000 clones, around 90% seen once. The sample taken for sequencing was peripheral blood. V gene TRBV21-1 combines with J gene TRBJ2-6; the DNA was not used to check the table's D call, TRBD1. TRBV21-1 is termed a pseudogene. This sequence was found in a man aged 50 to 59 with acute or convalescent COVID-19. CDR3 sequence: CASSRETGRAGCALRGANVLTF. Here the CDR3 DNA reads TGTGCCAGCAGCCGCGAGACGGGCCGGGCAGGGTGTGCCCTGCGGGGGGCCAACGTCCTGACTTTC.